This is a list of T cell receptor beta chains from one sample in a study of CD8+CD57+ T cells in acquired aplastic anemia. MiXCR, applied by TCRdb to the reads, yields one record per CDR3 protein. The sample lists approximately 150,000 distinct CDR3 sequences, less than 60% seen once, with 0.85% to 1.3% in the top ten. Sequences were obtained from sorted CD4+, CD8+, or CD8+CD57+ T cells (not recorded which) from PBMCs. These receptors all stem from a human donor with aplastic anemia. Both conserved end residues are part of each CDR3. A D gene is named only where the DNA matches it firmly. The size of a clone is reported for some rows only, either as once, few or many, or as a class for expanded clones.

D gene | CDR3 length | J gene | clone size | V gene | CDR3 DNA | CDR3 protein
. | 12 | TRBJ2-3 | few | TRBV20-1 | TGCAGTGCTAGAGATCCGGGCGGTACGCAGTATTTT | CSARDPGGTQYF
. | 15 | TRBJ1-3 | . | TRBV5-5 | TGTGCCAGCAGCTTGGAGGGGGGGAACTGGGACACCATATATTTT | CASSLEGGNWDTIYF
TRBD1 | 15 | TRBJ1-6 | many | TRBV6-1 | TGTGCCAGCATGGGGGGGGACAGCTATAATTCACCCCTCCACTTT | CASMGGDSYNSPLHF
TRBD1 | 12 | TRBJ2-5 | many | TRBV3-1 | TGTGCCAGCAGCCAACGTACCGGGACAGTCTACTTC | CASSQRTGTVYF
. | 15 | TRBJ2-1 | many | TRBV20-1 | TGCAGTGCTAGTGCGCGGGAATTCTCCTACAATGAGCAGTTCTTC | CSASAREFSYNEQFF
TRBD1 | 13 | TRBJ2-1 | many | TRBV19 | TGTGCCACAGGGGGCCGCTCCTACAATGAGCAGTTCTTC | CATGGRSYNEQFF
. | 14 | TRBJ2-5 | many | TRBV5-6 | TGTGCCAGCAGCTTGCGCCCCGGGGAGGAGACCCAGTACTTC | CASSLRPGEETQYF
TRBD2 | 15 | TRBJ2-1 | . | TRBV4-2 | TGTGCCAGCAGCCGACTAGCGGGGGGGCTCAATGAGCAGTTCTTC | CASSRLAGGLNEQFF
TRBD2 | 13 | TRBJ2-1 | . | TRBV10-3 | TGTGCCAGCGGACTAGCGGGGGGGCTTGAGCAGTTCTTC | CASGLAGGLEQFF
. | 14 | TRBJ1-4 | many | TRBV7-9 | TGTGCCAGCTCCTCAGGCGGCGTCGGTGAAAAACTGTTTTTT | CASSSGGVGEKLFF
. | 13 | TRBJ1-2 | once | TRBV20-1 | TGCAGTGCTAGTAGGGCCGGAGACTATGCATACACCTTC | CSASRAGDYAYTF
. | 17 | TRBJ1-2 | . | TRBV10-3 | TGTGCCATCAGTGGGCTCCCCCCAGGAGTGATAAACTATGGCTACACCTTC | CAISGLPPGVINYGYTF
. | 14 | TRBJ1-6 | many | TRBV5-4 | TGTGCCAGCAGCCGCGAAATGGGGAATTCACCCCTCCACTTT | CASSREMGNSPLHF